Listed here are 17 T cell receptor beta chains from one sample, sequenced in a study of blood T cells in healthy people across ages. Combining a sample-barcoded 5' primer with a J-beta primer mix, a second PCR ran for about 7 to 11 cycles. TCRdb reprocessed the 5' RACE reads via MiXCR and lists one record per CDR3 protein. The repertoire holds roughly 1,700,000 distinct CDR3 sequences, 28% seen once, with 6.5% to 8.5% in the top ten. Sequencing was done on a sample of blood. These receptors came from a woman aged 25 to 39 in good health.

J is TRBJ2-7 and V is TRBV9, with 11 bases matching TRBD2. CDR3 length: 16 amino acids. J gave up 1 base and V 0 bases, and 3 bases lay outside the gene matches. Germline-derived CDR1 and CDR2 are SGDLS and YYNGEE. In DNA, the CDR3 is TGTGCCAGCAGCGTAGCCGGGACTAGCGGTTCCTACGAGCAGTACTTC. The encoded protein is CASSVAGTSGSYEQYF.

V and J are TRBV2 and TRBJ2-7; D may be TRBD1 (5 bases). Trimming took off 10 bases at V and 7 bases at J, with 20 bases between the two ends. CDR1 and CDR2 (germline): SNHLY, FYNNEI. The CDR3 extends over 13 amino acids. The CDR3 sequence is CATAVEGASEQYF. The CDR3 coding sequence is TGTGCCACCGCCGTCGAAGGGGCGAGTGAGCAGTACTTC.

The chain combines TRBV6-6 with TRBJ2-1; tentative D call: TRBD2 (6 bases). Germline CDR1 reads MNHNY; CDR2 reads SVGAGI (reference sequence). The CDR3 is made up of 14 amino acids. Trimming pared 6 bases from V and 0 bases from J, leaving 9 bases between. The CDR3 sequence: CASSTSRSYNEQFF. The DNA for the CDR3 is TGTGCCAGCAGCACTAGCCGCTCCTACAATGAGCAGTTCTTC.

This clonotype was recorded a few times. J is TRBJ2-3 and V is TRBV5-1; 7 nucleotides match TRBD2. Germline V gives CDR1 SGHRS, CDR2 YFSETQ. The CDR3 consists of 16 residues. The V and J ends lost 4 bases and 5 bases, in that order; junction bases with no gene match: 13. The CDR3 DNA reads as TGCGCCAGCAGCCTGGGGCTACGGGGGAGGGAAGATACGCAGTATTTT. This gives the protein CASSLGLRGREDTQYF. Using reference TRBV5-1 and TRBJ2-3 for the parts outside the CDR3, the full variable domain is KAGVTQTPRYLIKTRGQQVTLSCSPISGHRSVSWYQQTPGQGLQFLFEYFSETQRNKGNFPGRFSGRQFSNSRSEMNVSTLELGDSALYLCASSLGLRGREDTQYFGPGTRLTVL.

This clonotype was seen a handful of times. The genes are TRBV7-6 and TRBJ2-3; D unresolved. There are 14 residues in the CDR3. Trimming shortened V by 1 base and J by 5 bases, and 10 bases separated the two germline ends. Germline CDR1 and CDR2: SGHVS and FNYEAQ. The CDR3 DNA reads TGTGCCAGCAGCTTAGAGGACGGCAGAGATACGCAGTATTTT. It specifies CASSLEDGRDTQYF.

This chain uses TRBV27 with TRBJ2-3; D not resolved. Germline lookup yields CDR1 MNHEY and CDR2 SMNVEV (reference sequence). Trimming took off 5 bases at V and 7 bases at J, with 19 bases between the two ends. The length of the CDR3 is 15 residues. CDR3 coding DNA: TGTGCCAGCAGTCCACGGGCTGGGCTGCCCAATACGCAGTATTTT. This gives the protein CASSPRAGLPNTQYF.

The table lists this clonotype with a few counts. This sequence joins TRBV4-1 and TRBJ1-1, with D tentatively TRBD1 (5 bases). Per the germline V gene, CDR1 is MGHRA and CDR2 is YSYEKL. The CDR3 runs 16 residues. Deletions cut 3 bases from V and 7 bases from J, with 21 bases between. The CDR3 DNA follows: TGCGCCAGCAGCCAGCCTCCAGGGAGACCCTACGATGAAGCTTTCTTT. Translating gives CASSQPPGRPYDEAFF.

This clonotype was observed a handful of times. The chain has TRBV28 and TRBJ1-1; D unclear. This CDR3 is 13 amino acids long. Germline CDR1 MDHEN, CDR2 SYDVKM. V was cut by 10 bases and J by 4 bases, with 16 bases left in between. The CDR3 loop is CATDGVRSTEAFF. In nucleotides, the CDR3 is TGTGCCACCGATGGGGTAAGGAGCACTGAAGCTTTCTTT.

This clonotype was recorded many times. The DNA for the CDR3 is TGTGCCAGCAGTGGCGTGGCACAGGCGAGCTATGGCTACACCTTC. It yields the protein CASSGVAQASYGYTF. The V gene is TRBV2, the J gene TRBJ1-2, with TRBD1 as a possible D gene (5 bases). Germline CDR1 reads SNHLY; CDR2 reads FYNNEI. This CDR3 has 15 residues. V was trimmed by 4 bases and J by 4 bases, leaving 16 bases between them.

This clonotype occurred many times. The V gene is TRBV29-1, the J gene TRBJ1-4; D is unresolved. The length of the CDR3 is 15 residues. With 2 bases removed from V and 0 bases from J, the gap between germline ends came to 10 bases. Germline V lookup: CDR1 SQVTM, CDR2 ANQGSEA. The CDR3 spells CSVESGAATNEKLFF. CDR3 coding DNA: TGCAGCGTTGAAAGCGGAGCTGCAACTAATGAAAAACTGTTTTTT.

Here the CDR3 reads CSAVGGRYNEQFF. The CDR3 nucleotides are TGCAGTGCAGTTGGGGGCCGCTACAATGAGCAGTTCTTC. This rearrangement joins TRBV20-1 to TRBJ2-1; maybe TRBD1 (6 bases). Germline assignment: CDR1 DFQATT and CDR2 SNEGSKA (reference sequence). V shed 6 bases and J shed 3 bases, with 12 bases lying between them. CDR3 length equals 13 residues.

The rearrangement joins TRBV4-1 to TRBJ2-2, with 8 bases identical to TRBD1. Unmatched junction bases numbered 12, after V lost 1 base and J lost 5 bases. CDR1 MGHRA and CDR2 YSYEKL come from the germline V gene. This CDR3 is 18 amino acids long. This CDR3 is CASSQGDRTGYNTGELFF. CDR3 DNA: TGCGCCAGCAGCCAAGGGGATCGGACAGGGTACAATACCGGGGAGCTGTTTTTT.

Here the CDR3 reads CASSIGRGRQYF. In DNA, the CDR3 is TGTGCCAGCAGTATTGGCAGGGGCAGGCAGTACTTC. The V gene is TRBV12-3 or TRBV12-4, the J gene TRBJ2-5; tentative D call: TRBD1 (6 bases). The CDR3 length is 12 residues. V lost 5 bases and J lost 11, with 15 bases in between.

V is TRBV19 and J is TRBJ2-2; D is unresolved. The CDR3 spans 11 residues. The V end lost 8 bases, the J end lost 6 bases, and 7 bases lay between the germline ends. Germline-derived CDR1 and CDR2 are LNHDA and SQIVND (reference sequence). The CDR3 nucleotides are TGTGCCAGTTTGGGTTCCGGGGAGCTGTTTTTT. It yields the protein CASLGSGELFF. Supplemented by reference TRBV19 and TRBJ2-2, the full variable domain reads DGGITQSPKYLFRKEGQNVTLSCEQNLNHDAMYWYRQDPGQGLRLIYYSQIVNDFQKGDIAEGYSVSREKKESFPLTVTSAQKNPTAFYLCASLGSGELFFGEGSRLTVL.

The rearrangement links TRBV6-5 to TRBJ1-2; 7 bases are a match to TRBD1. From germline, CDR1 is MNHEY and CDR2 SVGAGI. V was pared by 5 bases and J by 4 bases, with 13 bases of the junction left unmatched. The CDR3 is 16 residues long. As DNA, the CDR3 is TGTGCCAGCAGTCTCGGGACAGCATTAGGATCCTATGGCTACACCTTC. This gives the protein CASSLGTALGSYGYTF.

The CDR3 loop is CSAPRQGGKEAFF. The CDR3 nucleotides read TGCAGTGCCCCACGCCAGGGCGGGAAGGAAGCTTTCTTT. The chain employs TRBV20-1 and TRBJ1-1; weak D call: TRBD1 (5 bases). The CDR3 is 13 amino acids. With 6 bases removed from V and 8 bases from J, the gap between germline ends came to 19 bases. Germline V gives CDR1 DFQATT, CDR2 SNEGSKA (reference sequence).

This clonotype was seen many times. V is TRBV28 and J is TRBJ1-6; D is ambiguous. CDR3 length: 16 amino acids. Trimming cost V 4 bases and J 0 bases, with 10 bases left between them. Germline-derived CDR1 and CDR2 are MDHEN and SYDVKM. CDR3 bases: TGTGCCAGCAGTTATCCAGGTAGCTCCTATAATTCACCCCTCCACTTT. Translating it yields CASSYPGSSYNSPLHF.